The present T cell receptor beta chain was sequenced within a study of shared T cell receptors in the human thymus (dated by TCRdb to the early 2020s). Regarding the complete study: The study examined how the human thymus generates shared, self-reactive T-cell receptor alpha chains.

The germline V gene provides CDR1 LGHNA and CDR2 YNFKEQ. Counted from cysteine to phenylalanine, this CDR3 has 14 amino acids. Only the CDR3 DNA is retained, 42 bases long and in frame from the first base. From V the trimming removes 3 bases and from J it removes 3 bases, while the gene matches leave 3 bases of the junction unaccounted for. Receptors were amplified or captured by the immunoSEQ multiplex PCR assay. Drawn from immuneACCESS, this table holds only the in-frame rearrangements with V and J called that TCRdb kept. Clones are partly lost; checked studies trace under half to an unresolved V gene and leave the rest unexplained. Counted in this sample were about 660,000 clones; 87% of them appeared once. The ten most abundant clones make up 0.0094% of the sample. The sample holds a few counts of this clone. It has no known antigen specificity. No clone much larger than this one lies a single base away; base qualities are absent.

The data also belong to a second study, concerning human thymus T cells. The second study reports: Immunologically healthy infants undergoing open corrective cardiac surgery for congenital heart defects in Finland were used as donors. The thymus tissue came from surgical resects taken out during corrective cardiac surgery. Biased V and J gene segment usage appeared to be present in both thymic and peripheral blood repertoires. According to the related research, thymic TCR repertoires were highly overlapping among unrelated individuals. The study used under ten infant thymus samples plus four related peripheral blood samples to characterize TCR alpha and beta repertoires. Donor ages ranged from about 7 to 244 days, and the cohort comprised more than 5 male and two female infants. Thymocytes were released mechanically from tissue and stored at -70 °C as pellets of roughly 9-31 million cells. A QIAsymphony instrument was used to extract genomic DNA from the frozen cell pellets. The immunoSEQ multiplex PCR assay was used to amplify the TCRB and TCRAD loci from a standardized amount of quality-controlled genomic DNA. The V(D)J region was spanned by amplicons of a length sufficient to cover the CDR3 and to identify V and J genes. Amplicon sequencing was performed on an Illumina platform through the commercial immunoSEQ service. Primer bias and sequencing errors were corrected using previously described methods, and TCRAD and TCRB definitions followed the IMGT database. The repertoires were analysed using immunoSEQ Analyzer 3.0 and VDJTools for basic statistics, V/J segment usage, diversity estimates, rarefaction and pairwise overlap. Diversity was estimated using the Chao1, ChaoE, Efron-Thisted, Shannon and inverse Simpson indices, and was also estimated on datasets down-sampled to the size of the smallest sample. Repertoire overlap was determined by strict matching of CDR3 nucleotide sequence, V gene and J gene, and Jaccard-based multidimensional scaling clustering was applied. Thymus samples yielded on average around 810,000 unique TCRB clonotypes, compared with 65,000 to 100,000 from blood samples.

The chain uses TRBV4-2 and TRBJ1-2; TRBD1 agrees with 8 junctional bases. Sequences were obtained from thymocytes. The origin of this receptor is a boy in the first two years of life with a congenital heart defect. Donor details come from another sample of the same person, matched by shared clones. The CDR3 corresponds to CASSQGQVDYGYTF. The nucleotides read TGTGCCAGCAGCCAGGGACAGGTCGACTATGGCTACACCTTC.